A single sample is the source of the 31 T cell receptor beta chains below, sequenced in a study of early T cells in non-severe SARS-CoV-2 infection. TCRdb reprocessed the 5' RACE reads via MiXCR and lists one record per CDR3 protein. Here the sample spans about 42,000 distinct CDR3 sequences, roughly 7.1% being singletons. The sample taken for sequencing was whole blood. These receptors all stem from an adult who was a healthcare worker with PCR-confirmed SARS-CoV-2 infection or an uninfected control (not recorded which).

Ten or more counts support this clonotype. The CDR3 DNA follows: TGTGCCAGCAGCTTAACAGGTGAAGCTTTCTTT. Encoded protein: CASSLTGEAFF. The chain has TRBV7-9 and TRBJ1-1; D perhaps matches TRBD1 (5 bases). V was trimmed by 2 bases and J by 7 bases, leaving 5 bases between them. The CDR3 is made up of 11 amino acids. Germline V lookup: CDR1 SEHNR, CDR2 FQNEAQ (reference sequence).

In this sample, this clonotype turned up a few times. The chain couples TRBV5-4 to TRBJ2-1; D is ambiguous. V was clipped by 0 bases and J by 6 bases, with 13 bases between them. The CDR3 is 15 residues long. CDR1 is SGHNT, CDR2 YYREEE, per germline (reference sequence). The CDR3 bases are TGTGCCAGCAGCTTGGGACCCGCCGCTCGCAATGAGCAGTTCTTC. Amino acid sequence: CASSLGPAARNEQFF.

V gene TRBV19 combines with J gene TRBJ1-6, with a possible D match to TRBD1 (6 bases). V lost 7 bases, J lost 0 bases, and 13 bases lay in between. The CDR3 runs to 16 residues. CDR1 is LNHDA, CDR2 SQIVND, per germline (reference sequence). The CDR3 loop is CASIGQPSSYNSPLHF. The DNA for the CDR3 is TGTGCCAGTATCGGACAGCCCAGCTCCTATAATTCACCCCTCCACTTT.

The rearrangement links TRBV7-6 to TRBJ2-3, with 12 positions matching TRBD2. With 5 bases clipped from V and 6 bases from J, the junction kept 9 bases outside the gene matches. Germline assignment: CDR1 SGHVS and CDR2 FNYEAQ. CDR3 length: 16 amino acids. The CDR3 DNA reads as TGTGCCAGCAGCCGCCCAGCTAGCGGGGGGGCCGATACGCAGTATTTT. It codes for CASSRPASGGADTQYF.

At least ten counts were recorded for this clonotype. The chain recombines TRBV4-1 with TRBJ2-3; 15 bases match TRBD2. CDR1 and CDR2 (germline): MGHRA, YSYEKL. The CDR3 runs 19 residues. The junction had 9 bases not matched to a gene; V was cut back by 0 bases and J by 5 bases. DNA for the CDR3: TGCGCCAGCAGCCAAGATCTTGGGACTAGCGGGGGGCATTTAGATACGCAGTATTTT. Residues: CASSQDLGTSGGHLDTQYF.

CDR3 sequence reads: CASSLAEQYNEQFF. In DNA, the CDR3 is TGCGCCAGCAGCTTGGCCGAACAGTACAATGAGCAGTTCTTC. J is TRBJ2-1 and V is TRBV5-1; no firm D call. Trimming cost V 0 bases and J 4 bases, with 8 bases left between them. The CDR3 length is 14 residues. Looked up from germline, CDR1 is SGHRS and CDR2 is YFSETQ.

Many counts were recorded for this clonotype. This chain connects TRBV2 to TRBJ2-2; either TRBD1 or TRBD2 may supply D (5 bases each). The germline V gene encodes CDR1 SNHLY and CDR2 FYNNEI. There are 15 residues in the CDR3. The V gene lost 6 bases and the J gene lost 3 bases, with 14 bases spanning the gap. CDR3 nucleotide sequence: TGTGCCAGCAGGGGGACGGCGAGGGACACCGGGGAGCTGTTTTTT. It yields the protein CASRGTARDTGELFF.

This chain uses TRBV10-1 with TRBJ2-1; D tentatively fits TRBD1 or TRBD2 (5 bases each). Germline-derived CDR1 and CDR2 are WNHNN and SYGVQD (reference sequence). The CDR3 totals 13 residues. The V and J ends lost 1 base and 9 bases respectively, with 10 bases between them. The CDR3 loop reads CASSEWLGTEQFF. The CDR3 bases are TGCGCCAGCAGTGAGTGGTTGGGGACTGAGCAGTTCTTC.

In this sample, this clonotype turned up many times. This chain joins TRBV29-1 and TRBJ2-5, with 8 bases aligning to TRBD2. The J segment lost 2 bases and the V segment lost 4 bases, leaving 6 bases of the junction unmatched. CDR1 SQVTM and CDR2 ANQGSEA come from the germline V gene. This CDR3 is built from 14 residues. The CDR3 nucleotides are TGCAGCGTTGTGGAAGGGACTAGGCAAGAGACCCAGTACTTC. Its translation is CSVVEGTRQETQYF.

The genes are TRBV20-1 and TRBJ2-7, with 9 bases that match TRBD2. The CDR3 length is 15 residues. Germline trimming cut 1 base from V and 4 bases from J; bases unmatched to any gene: 8. The germline V gene has CDR1 DFQATT and CDR2 SNEGSKA (reference sequence). In DNA, the CDR3 is TGCAGTGCTAGAGCTGTAGCGGGGGAACGTTACGAGCAGTACTTC. Translated, it gives CSARAVAGERYEQYF.

The rearrangement links TRBV7-8 to TRBJ2-4; unclear D gene. From germline, CDR1 is SGHVS and CDR2 FQNEAQ. V was cut by 3 bases and J by 8 bases, with 11 bases left in between. The CDR3 sequence is 13 residues long. CDR3 in amino acids: CASSFERTDIQYF. DNA for the CDR3: TGTGCCAGCAGCTTCGAAAGGACGGACATTCAGTACTTC.

This clonotype was counted between two and nine times. The chain carries TRBV6-2 or TRBV6-3 and TRBJ2-7; D not resolved. This CDR3 contains 13 residues. Germline CDR1 MNHEY, CDR2 SVGEGT. V was clipped by 4 bases and J by 3 bases, with 10 bases between them. This CDR3 is CASSSQKFYEQYF. The DNA of the CDR3 is TGTGCCAGCAGTTCACAGAAATTCTACGAGCAGTACTTC.

This clonotype was seen repeatedly, ten times or more. The chain uses TRBV7-9 and TRBJ2-6; 10 bases map to TRBD1. Germline V gene lookup returns CDR1 SEHNR and CDR2 FQNEAQ (reference sequence). CDR3 length equals 20 residues. The trim removed 5 bases at V and 0 bases at J, leaving 13 bases unmatched. The CDR3 is CASSPKNPGQGISGANVLTF. The CDR3 DNA is TGTGCCAGCAGCCCTAAAAATCCGGGACAGGGGATCTCTGGGGCCAACGTCCTGACTTTC.

The chain combines TRBV5-5 with TRBJ1-1; D gene uncertain. Trimming left V 0 bases short and J 4 bases short, with 16 bases between. The germline CDR1 and CDR2 sequences are SGHKS and YYEKEE (reference sequence). The CDR3 consists of 16 residues. The CDR3 region has the DNA TGTGCCAGCAGCTTGGCGCCGAGTCGAACGGTCACTGAAGCTTTCTTT. Protein sequence: CASSLAPSRTVTEAFF.

The gene calls are TRBV7-6 and TRBJ1-3; no clear D. The V and J ends lost 5 bases and 0 bases respectively, with 14 bases between them. Germline lookup yields CDR1 SGHVS and CDR2 FNYEAQ. CDR3 length: 16 amino acids. The CDR3 here is CASSPRPDISGNTIYF. CDR3 coding DNA: TGTGCCAGCAGCCCTAGGCCTGACATCTCTGGAAACACCATATATTTT.

The V gene is TRBV6-5, the J gene TRBJ1-6; no clear D gene. Germline assignment: CDR1 MNHEY and CDR2 SVGAGI. The CDR3 covers 14 residues. V shed 10 bases and J shed 4 bases, with 14 bases lying between them. The CDR3 DNA reads TGTGCCACCTCCGACTTAAAATATAATTCACCCCTCCACTTT. Its protein product is CATSDLKYNSPLHF.

The CDR3 loop reads CASSQYDRNTEAFF. Here the CDR3 DNA reads TGTGCCAGCAGCCAATATGACAGGAACACTGAAGCTTTCTTT. The J gene is TRBJ1-1, the V gene TRBV3-1; D possibly corresponds to TRBD1 (5 bases). V was cut by 2 bases and J by 1 base, with 8 bases left in between. CDR1 LGHDT and CDR2 YNNKEL come from the germline V gene (reference sequence). This CDR3 comprises 14 residues.

This clonotype was seen a few times. J is TRBJ2-3 and V is TRBV6-6; unclear D gene. Deletions cut 2 bases from V and 4 bases from J, with 7 bases between. CDR1 MNHNY and CDR2 SVGAGI come from the germline V gene (reference sequence). CDR3 size: 13 residues. CDR3 bases: TGTGCCAGCAGTTACAGATATTCAGATACGCAGTATTTT. It encodes CASSYRYSDTQYF.

This clonotype has a handful of counts. This chain uses TRBV4-1 with TRBJ1-6; D is possibly TRBD1 (5 bases). Trimming removed 11 bases from V and 8 bases from J, with 13 bases in between. CDR1 MGHRA and CDR2 YSYEKL come from the germline V gene. The CDR3 extends over 12 amino acids. CDR3 in amino acids: CAGGTADSPLHF. CDR3 nucleotides: TGCGCCGGGGGTACGGCGGATTCACCCCTCCACTTT.

This clonotype came up many times. J is TRBJ2-5 and V is TRBV29-1, with a possible D match to TRBD1 (5 bases). The CDR3 loop spans 12 amino acids. The germline V gene has CDR1 SQVTM and CDR2 ANQGSEA. V dropped 1 base and J dropped 4 bases, with 7 bases sitting between them. The CDR3, as DNA: TGCAGCGTTGAAGGGGGCAGAGAGACCCAGTACTTC. The encoded protein is CSVEGGRETQYF.

The sample holds a few counts of this clonotype. The chain recombines TRBV7-6 with TRBJ2-1; weak D call: TRBD2 (7 bases). Deletions cut 7 bases from V and 8 bases from J, with 24 bases between. The CDR3 has 16 residues. The germline V gene has CDR1 SGHVS and CDR2 FNYEAQ. DNA for the CDR3: TGTGCCAGCACCCTGCAATCGGGGGGCCTTGTCCATGAGCAGTTCTTC. It translates to CASTLQSGGLVHEQFF.

This clonotype was picked up a small number of times. Here the CDR3 DNA reads TGTGCCAGCAGTTACCGCGGGGGAGGGCAAGAGACCCAGTACTTC. Its translation: CASSYRGGGQETQYF. The chain uses TRBV6-5 and TRBJ2-5; 7 bases fit TRBD2. With 2 bases clipped from V and 2 bases from J, the junction kept 5 bases outside the gene matches. Per germline, CDR1 MNHEY and CDR2 SVGAGI. This CDR3 region has 15 residues.

This clonotype was observed a few times. The chain recombines TRBV7-2 with TRBJ1-2; perhaps TRBD1 as D (5 bases). Between the trimmed V and J ends, which lost 3 bases and 7 bases, there was a span of 15 bases. Germline V gives CDR1 SGHTA, CDR2 FQGNSA. There are 14 residues in the CDR3. The CDR3 loop is CASSLEGLLGGYTF. Written as DNA, the CDR3 is TGTGCCAGCAGCTTGGAGGGACTACTAGGTGGCTACACCTTC.

This clonotype was recorded at least ten times. The rearrangement joins TRBV3-1 to TRBJ2-7; 9 bases line up with TRBD1. Trimming took 5 bases from V and 6 from J; bases not matched to a gene: 5. CDR1 is LGHDT and CDR2 is YNNKEL in the germline V gene (reference sequence). This CDR3 comprises 13 residues. The CDR3 sequence: CASSTGTGIEQYF. The DNA of the CDR3 is TGTGCCAGCAGCACTGGGACAGGGATCGAGCAGTACTTC.

This clonotype was observed many times. The rearrangement uses TRBV9 and TRBJ2-1; 12 bases align to TRBD2. Trimming took 3 bases from V and 5 from J; bases not matched to a gene: 3. The germline CDR1 and CDR2 sequences are SGDLS and YYNGEE. The CDR3 consists of 15 residues. CDR3: CASSGLAGDHNEQFF. Written as DNA, the CDR3 is TGTGCCAGCAGCGGACTAGCGGGGGACCACAATGAGCAGTTCTTC.

V and J are TRBV4-3 and TRBJ2-1, with a weak D call TRBD2 (6 bases). Looked up from germline, CDR1 is LGHNA and CDR2 is YSLEER. V lost 0 bases, J lost 0 bases, and 12 bases lay in between. CDR3 length equals 17 residues. The CDR3 region is CASSQDFAGSSYNEQFF. The CDR3 DNA reads as TGCGCCAGCAGCCAAGATTTTGCGGGGAGCTCCTACAATGAGCAGTTCTTC.

This clonotype was picked up many times. The V and J genes are TRBV7-9 and TRBJ2-5; 10 bases fit TRBD2. The CDR3 spans 15 residues. Germline lookup yields CDR1 SEHNR and CDR2 FQNEAQ (reference sequence). The trim removed 2 bases at V and 5 bases at J, leaving 5 bases unmatched. The CDR3 reads CASSLLAGGSETQYF. The CDR3 nucleotides read TGTGCCAGCAGCTTATTAGCGGGGGGAAGCGAGACCCAGTACTTC.

The sample holds many counts of this clonotype. The rearrangement joins TRBV12-3 or TRBV12-4 to TRBJ2-2, with TRBD1 matching 8 bases. J was trimmed by 8 bases and V by 2 bases; bases with no gene match: 4. CDR3 size: 14 residues. The CDR3 DNA reads TGTGCCAGCAGTTTACGGCAGGGGGCTGGGGAGCTGTTTTTT. Translation: CASSLRQGAGELFF.

The gene calls are TRBV10-3 and TRBJ1-2, with TRBD1 identical over 7 bases. The CDR3 extends over 13 amino acids. The trim removed 3 bases at V and 5 bases at J, leaving 3 bases unmatched. CDR1 ENHRY and CDR2 SYGVKD come from the germline V gene. The CDR3 protein is CAISEGTDYGYTF. CDR3 nucleotides: TGTGCCATCAGTGAAGGGACAGATTATGGCTACACCTTC.

Many counts were recorded for this clonotype. The rearrangement links TRBV12-3 or TRBV12-4 to TRBJ1-3, with D perhaps TRBD1 (5 bases). The CDR3 covers 14 residues. Between the trimmed V and J ends, which lost 7 bases and 0 bases, there was a span of 10 bases. The CDR3 is CASMGRGSGNTIYF. The DNA of the CDR3 is TGTGCCAGCATGGGAAGGGGCTCTGGAAACACCATATATTTT.

The chain is built from TRBV10-2 and TRBJ2-4, with D unclear. Germline values: CDR1 WSHSY, CDR2 SAAADI. CDR3 length equals 12 residues. The ends were cut back, 4 bases at V and 9 bases at J, with 10 bases in the middle. CDR3 sequence: CASSGDDGIQYF. For the CDR3, the DNA is TGCGCCAGCAGTGGCGATGACGGCATTCAGTACTTC.